This record concerns one T cell receptor (beta chain) sequence. These data are taken from a study of shared clonotypes between healthy human individuals. Generated by immunoSEQ multiplex PCR, the TCRdb table keeps only in-frame clones and is missing some. The data contain about 1.5 million clones, roughly 96% of them singletons. V shed 3 bases and J 7 bases; nucleotides not matched to a gene: 12. Germline V gene data show CDR1 as SGHAT and CDR2 as FQNNGV. The CDR3 is 17 residues long. J is TRBJ2-1 and V is TRBV11-2; 10 bases map to TRBD1. The sequence was collected from a man aged 25 to 40 in good health. The material sequenced was naive CD4+ T cells sorted from blood. The subset denotes: CD45RA+ positively selected. CDR3 bases: TGTGCCAGCAGCTTGACAACCGGGACAGGGGATGTTAATGAGCAGTTCTTC. This sequence encodes CASSLTTGTGDVNEQFF.